This T cell receptor beta chain emerged from a study of blood T cell repertoires in COVID-19. In the study overall: Sample material is recorded as cDNA or gDNA derived from T cells, B-cell-depleted T cells, or PBMCs.

The CDR3 covers 16 residues. Looked up from germline, CDR1 is MDHEN and CDR2 is SYDVKM. V lost 2 bases to trimming and J lost 4 bases; unmatched junction nucleotides: 8. Method: immunoSEQ multiplex PCR; TCRdb's copy keeps in-frame clones and lacks some. The top ten clones hold 15% to 20% of a sample with fewer than 250,000 clones, around 84% of them seen once. This chain uses TRBV28 with TRBJ1-5; 7 bases are shared with TRBD1. This clonotype was obtained from a man aged 30 to 45 with active or convalescent COVID-19. Sequenced material: peripheral blood. The CDR3 nucleotides are TGTGCCAGCAGTTTACGTACAGGGGTGGGAAATCAGCCCCAGCATTTT. It translates to CASSLRTGVGNQPQHF.